The 26 T cell receptor beta chains presented below share a single source sample, sequenced in a study of blood T cell repertoires in COVID-19. Only in-frame clones appear in the TCRdb table, and some are missing; sequencing was by immunoSEQ multiplex PCR. The sample includes hundreds of thousands of clones, about nine tenths of them seen just once. The sample comprised peripheral blood. These receptors all stem from a woman in her 30s with active or convalescent COVID-19.

The genes are TRBV4-1 and TRBJ1-1, with D uncertain. The CDR3 consists of 15 residues. From germline, CDR1 is MGHRA and CDR2 YSYEKL. V was shortened by 6 bases and J by 3 bases, with 17 bases between the two germline ends. The CDR3 reads CASRRVTASDTEAFF. DNA for the CDR3: TGCGCCAGCAGGCGCGTTACAGCTAGCGACACTGAAGCTTTCTTT.

The CDR3, as DNA: TGTGCCAGCAGTGAAGCGGCATCTCAGGGTTTCCAGCCCCAGCATTTT. It yields the protein CASSEAASQGFQPQHF. The chain is built from TRBV6-1 and TRBJ1-5, with D possibly matching TRBD1 (5 bases). The V gene lost 0 bases and the J gene lost 7 bases, with 16 bases spanning the gap. CDR3 length: 16 residues. Germline lookup yields CDR1 MNHNS and CDR2 SASEGT.

The chain carries TRBV7-8 and TRBJ2-5, with D possibly TRBD1 on 5 matching bases. The V end was cut by 1 base, the J end by 7 bases, with 13 bases between. Germline V CDR1 and CDR2: SGHVS, FQNEAQ. CDR3 length: 14 residues. CDR3 protein: CASSLGLDQGTQYF. The CDR3, as DNA: TGTGCCAGCAGCTTAGGCCTAGATCAGGGGACCCAGTACTTC.

This clone was recorded once. The chain recombines TRBV6-5 with TRBJ1-2; D not certain. CDR3 length: 13 amino acids. The V end was cut by 6 bases, the J end by 7 bases, with 15 bases between. The germline V gene encodes CDR1 MNHEY and CDR2 SVGAGI. The CDR3 DNA sequence: TGTGCCAGCAGACGCTCAGGTTCGGCTGGCTACACCTTC. It codes for CASRRSGSAGYTF.

This sequence joins TRBV7-2 and TRBJ1-2, with 8 bases that match TRBD1. Germline lookup yields CDR1 SGHTA and CDR2 FQGNSA. This CDR3 has 11 amino acids. CDR3 loop: CGPDRVHGYTF. The CDR3 DNA sequence: TGTGGGCCGGACAGGGTTCATGGCTACACCTTC.

The rearrangement joins TRBV7-8 to TRBJ2-4, with a tentative D call TRBD2 (5 bases). Deletions cut 0 bases from V and 6 bases from J, with 9 bases between. This CDR3 region has 14 residues. Looked up from germline, CDR1 is SGHVS and CDR2 is FQNEAQ. CDR3 residues: CASSLAGVGNIQYF. For the CDR3, the DNA is TGTGCCAGCAGCTTAGCGGGAGTGGGAAACATTCAGTACTTC.

The rearrangement links TRBV7-9 to TRBJ1-2, with 7 bases matching TRBD1. The CDR3 has 14 residues. Germline CDR1 SEHNR, CDR2 FQNEAQ (reference sequence). Trimming cost V 5 bases and J 3 bases; bases outside gene matches: 6. DNA for the CDR3: TGTGCCAGCAGCCCCACAGGGGCGGACTATGGCTACACCTTC. Residues: CASSPTGADYGYTF.

This clone appeared once. The V gene is TRBV6-2 or TRBV6-3, the J gene TRBJ1-1; D gene ambiguous. This CDR3 has 18 amino acids. Germline V gives CDR1 MNHEY, CDR2 SVGEGT. V dropped 0 bases and J dropped 3 bases, with 20 bases sitting between them. The CDR3 sequence is CASSYSPGEVSSDTEAFF. CDR3 DNA sequence: TGTGCCAGCAGTTACTCGCCCGGGGAGGTATCATCGGACACTGAAGCTTTCTTT.

The J gene is TRBJ2-6, the V gene TRBV6-5; 7 bases are a match to TRBD1. J lost 2 bases, V lost 6 bases, and 4 bases had no gene match. The CDR3 has 15 residues. Germline V gene data show CDR1 as MNHEY and CDR2 as SVGAGI. The CDR3 reads CASRTGSTGANVLTF. The CDR3 DNA is TGTGCCAGCAGGACAGGGAGTACTGGGGCCAACGTCCTGACTTTC.

This sequence joins TRBV3-1 (or the pseudogene TRBV3-2) and TRBJ1-3, with 7 bases matching TRBD1. The V gene's germline CDR1 is LGHDT and CDR2 YNNKEL (reference sequence). Trimming cost V 7 bases and J 1 base; bases outside gene matches: 4. The CDR3 is made up of 14 amino acids. The CDR3 reads CASNTQGSGNTIYF. The CDR3 DNA reads as TGTGCCAGCAACACACAGGGGTCTGGAAACACCATATATTTT.

The chain recombines TRBV5-6 with TRBJ1-2; possibly TRBD1 for D (5 bases). Looked up from germline, CDR1 is SGHDT and CDR2 is YYEEEE. The CDR3 spans 13 residues. The V end lost 4 bases, the J end lost 7 bases, and 14 bases lay between the germline ends. CDR3 protein: CASSPAVGRGYTF. In DNA form, the CDR3 reads TGTGCCAGCAGCCCGGCGGTGGGGCGTGGCTACACCTTC.

The chain carries TRBV6-5 and TRBJ1-5, with 7 bases matching TRBD1. The V gene end was trimmed by 8 bases and the J gene end by 2 bases; junction bases not matched to a gene: 6. This CDR3 is built from 14 residues. The germline V gene has CDR1 MNHEY and CDR2 SVGAGI. In DNA form, the CDR3 reads TGTGCCAGCGGAGGGCAGGGGGGCAATCAGCCCCAGCATTTT. It encodes CASGGQGGNQPQHF.

This chain uses TRBV2 with TRBJ2-1, with TRBD2 matching over 9 bases. Per the germline V gene, CDR1 is SNHLY and CDR2 is FYNNEI. J was trimmed by 12 bases and V by 6 bases; bases with no gene match: 6. CDR3 size: 12 residues. CDR3 DNA: TGTGCCAGCAGGGGACTAGCCGGTGGGCAGTTCTTC. This sequence encodes CASRGLAGGQFF.

This clone has only a few counts. The chain couples TRBV6-5 to TRBJ1-2, with 7 bases matching TRBD1. V gave up 8 bases and J gave up 7 bases; unmatched junction bases: 10. In germline, CDR1 is MNHEY, CDR2 SVGAGI. The CDR3 totals 13 residues. The CDR3 is CASRGGGRSGYTF. In DNA form, the CDR3 reads TGTGCCAGCCGAGGAGGGGGCCGGTCTGGCTACACCTTC.

This clone was counted only a few times. The V and J genes are TRBV27 and TRBJ1-1; 9 bases are shared with TRBD1. Germline CDR1 and CDR2: MNHEY and SMNVEV (reference sequence). This CDR3 spans 15 amino acids. V lost 8 bases and J lost 4; bases outside the gene matches: 11. CDR3 protein: CASSYAGTGPTEAFF. DNA for the CDR3: TGTGCCAGCTCTTACGCCGGGACAGGGCCCACTGAAGCTTTCTTT.

This clone was counted between two and nine times. The chain couples TRBV20-1 to TRBJ2-2; TRBD2 agrees at 13 bases. Germline assignment: CDR1 DFQATT and CDR2 SNEGSKA (reference sequence). V shed 3 bases, J shed 4 bases, and the junction held 2 bases outside the gene matches. The CDR3 is 15 residues long. Here the CDR3 DNA reads TGCAGTGCTAGTGGACTAGCGGGAGCCACCGGGGAGCTGTTTTTT. It translates to CSASGLAGATGELFF.

The chain employs TRBV13 and TRBJ2-1; D ambiguous. The V gene's germline CDR1 is PRHDT and CDR2 FYEKMQ (reference sequence). CDR3 size: 11 residues. Trimming took 4 bases from V and 8 from J, leaving 6 bases between them. The CDR3 loop reads CASSSSDEQFF. The CDR3 DNA follows: TGTGCCAGCAGCTCGTCGGATGAGCAGTTCTTC.

A few counts support this clone. The rearrangement links TRBV11-2 to TRBJ1-2, with D possibly TRBD1 on 6 matching bases. V lost 5 bases and J 4 bases, leaving 14 bases between the germline ends. This CDR3 has 14 amino acids. The germline CDR1 and CDR2 sequences are SGHAT and FQNNGV. CDR3 DNA sequence: TGTGCCAGCAGCACCGAAACAGGGATCTATGGCTACACCTTC. Translated: CASSTETGIYGYTF.

This sequence joins TRBV7-9 and TRBJ1-1; TRBD1 aligns across 7 bases. Germline V lookup: CDR1 SEHNR, CDR2 FQNEAQ (reference sequence). J was trimmed by 2 bases and V by 1 base; bases with no gene match: 1. This CDR3 has 14 residues. In DNA, the CDR3 is TGTGCCAGCAGCTTAGGGGACAGAAACACTGAAGCTTTCTTT. Translating it yields CASSLGDRNTEAFF.

This chain connects TRBV20-1 to TRBJ2-1, with D possibly matching TRBD2 (5 bases). The CDR3 totals 14 residues. Trimming removed 3 bases at V and 6 bases at J, with 15 bases between. The germline CDR1 and CDR2 sequences are DFQATT and SNEGSKA (reference sequence). The CDR3 is CSASAGVRGNEQFF. CDR3 coding DNA: TGCAGTGCTAGTGCCGGGGTAAGAGGCAATGAGCAGTTCTTC.

A remark on this clone: Other DNA sequences from this sample encode an identical CDR3 as well. The genes are TRBV10-3 and TRBJ1-3; D ambiguous. The CDR3 loop spans 15 amino acids. Between the trimmed V and J ends, which lost 0 bases and 2 bases, there was a span of 8 bases. Germline CDR1 and CDR2: ENHRY and SYGVKD. CDR3 DNA sequence: TGTGCCATCAGTGAGTCCTCCAGGACTGGAAACACCATATATTTT. This sequence encodes CAISESSRTGNTIYF.

The rearrangement joins TRBV18 to TRBJ1-3, with TRBD1 identical over 7 bases. After removal of 4 bases from V and 2 bases from J, the junction contained 5 bases not matched to a gene. Germline lookup yields CDR1 KGHSH and CDR2 LQKENI. The CDR3 has 15 residues. The CDR3 DNA sequence: TGTGCCAGCTCACTCTCCGGGACAGCTGGAAACACCATATATTTT. It encodes CASSLSGTAGNTIYF. The entire variable domain, with the rest obtained from reference TRBV18 and TRBJ1-3, is as follows: NAGVMQNPRHLVRRRGQEARLRCSPMKGHSHVYWYRQLPEEGLKFMVYLQKENIIDESGMPKERFSAEFPKEGPSILRIQQVVRGDSAAYFCASSLSGTAGNTIYFGEGSWLTVV.

The chain recombines TRBV6-1 with TRBJ1-1, with D perhaps matching TRBD1 (5 bases). CDR3 length: 14 amino acids. Deletions cut 2 bases from V and 4 bases from J, with 11 bases between. Looked up from germline, CDR1 is MNHNS and CDR2 is SASEGT. Here the CDR3 DNA reads TGTGCCAGCAGTGAATCTGGGGGGGGCACTGAAGCTTTCTTT. Encoded protein: CASSESGGGTEAFF.

CDR3 in amino acids: CASSEGAGNGDQPQHF. For the CDR3, the DNA is TGTGCCAGCAGTGAAGGGGCGGGGAATGGAGATCAGCCCCAGCATTTT. V gene TRBV2 combines with J gene TRBJ1-5; D gene unclear. The CDR3 runs to 16 residues. Germline CDR1 SNHLY, CDR2 FYNNEI. Trimming removed 1 base at V and 5 bases at J, with 15 bases between.

The V and J genes are TRBV19 and TRBJ2-5; 8 positions agree with TRBD2. V was clipped by 3 bases and J by 0 bases; unmatched bases: 9. This CDR3 comprises 17 residues. Per germline, CDR1 LNHDA and CDR2 SQIVND (reference sequence). The CDR3 sequence is CASSMRKLRGDQETQYF. The CDR3 DNA sequence: TGTGCCAGTAGTATGCGGAAGTTGCGGGGGGACCAAGAGACCCAGTACTTC.

V is TRBV12-3 or TRBV12-4 and J is TRBJ1-5; D is possibly TRBD1 (6 bases). V was trimmed by 6 bases and J by 7 bases, leaving 13 bases between them. This CDR3 contains 13 residues. The CDR3 sequence: CASSQGRRQPQHF. The CDR3, as DNA: TGTGCCAGCAGCCAGGGGAGACGGCAGCCCCAGCATTTT.